Below, one TCR beta chain is given with its context. Its antigen remains unknown. The library targeted TCRbeta and was prepared with unique molecular identifiers. One entry per CDR3 protein results from TCRdb running MiXCR on the PCR reads. The sample has hundreds of thousands of distinct CDR3 sequences, around 15% seen once. The data stem from a study of T-cell reconstitution after alpha-beta-depleted transplantation in children. Findings of the study overall: Diversity and T-cell counts at one year after transplant derived mostly from new T cells. Alpha-beta T cells present about two months after transplant were reported to originate from several hundred expanded graft clones.

The CDR3 is 15 residues long. Trimming at V came to 4 bases and at J to 7 bases, leaving 6 bases not matched to a gene. The sample consisted of PBMCs, mostly from graft donor cells, taken 360 days after TCRalphabeta/CD19-depleted stem cell transplant. The chain employs TRBV12-3 or TRBV12-4 and TRBJ2-7; 14 bases match TRBD2. The sequence came from a boy under two years old who had a stem cell transplant for Wiskott-Aldrich syndrome, so the T cells may come from the graft donor. CDR3 residues: CASSSMTSGGVEQYF. The CDR3 DNA is TGTGCCAGCAGTTCTATGACTAGCGGGGGGGTAGAGCAGTACTTC.